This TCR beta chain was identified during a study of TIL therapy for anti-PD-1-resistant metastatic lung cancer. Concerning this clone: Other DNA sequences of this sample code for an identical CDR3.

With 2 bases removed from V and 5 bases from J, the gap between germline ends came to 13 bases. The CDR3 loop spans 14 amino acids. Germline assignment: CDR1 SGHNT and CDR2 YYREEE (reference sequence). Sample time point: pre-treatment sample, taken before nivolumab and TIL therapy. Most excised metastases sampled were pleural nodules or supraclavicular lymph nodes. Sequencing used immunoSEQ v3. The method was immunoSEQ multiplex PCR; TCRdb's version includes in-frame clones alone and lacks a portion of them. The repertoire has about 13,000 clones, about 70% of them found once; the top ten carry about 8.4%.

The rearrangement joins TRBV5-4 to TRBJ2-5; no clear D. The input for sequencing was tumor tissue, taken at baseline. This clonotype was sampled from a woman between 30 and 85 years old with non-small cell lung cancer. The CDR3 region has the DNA TGTGCCAGCAGCTTTACGGCAGATTGGGAGACCCAGTACTTC. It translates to CASSFTADWETQYF.